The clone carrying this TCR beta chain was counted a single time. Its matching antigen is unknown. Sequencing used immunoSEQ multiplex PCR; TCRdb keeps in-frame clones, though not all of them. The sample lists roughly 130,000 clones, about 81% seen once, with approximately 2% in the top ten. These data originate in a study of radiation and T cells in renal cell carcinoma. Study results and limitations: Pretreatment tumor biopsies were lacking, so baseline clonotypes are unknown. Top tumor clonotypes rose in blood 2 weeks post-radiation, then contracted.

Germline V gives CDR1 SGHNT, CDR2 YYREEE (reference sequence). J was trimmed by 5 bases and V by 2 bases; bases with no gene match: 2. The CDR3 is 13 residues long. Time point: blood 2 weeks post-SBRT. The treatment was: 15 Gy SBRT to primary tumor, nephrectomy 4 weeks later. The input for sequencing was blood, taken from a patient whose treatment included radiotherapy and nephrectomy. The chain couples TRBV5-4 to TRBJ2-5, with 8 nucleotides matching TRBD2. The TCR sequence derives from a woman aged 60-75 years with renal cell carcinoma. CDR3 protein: CASSFTGGETQYF. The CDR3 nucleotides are TGTGCCAGCAGCTTTACGGGAGGGGAGACCCAGTACTTC.